These T cell receptor beta chains were read from a single sample in a study of T cells in Graves' hyperthyroidism and ophthalmopathy. Via MiXCR, TCRdb re-called the multiplex PCR reads, giving one row per CDR3 protein. There are around 300,000 distinct CDR3 sequences in the sample; less than 15% occur only once, and approximately 8.6% lies in the top ten. Specimen: blood. The receptors here all came from a woman between 25 and 40 years old with Graves' hyperthyroidism that later progressed to Graves' ophthalmopathy. Both conserved end residues are part of each CDR3. The order of the fields is clone size, D gene, V gene, J gene, CDR3 protein, CDR3 DNA. A D gene is named only where the DNA matches it firmly. Not every row has a clone size; where given, it reads once, few, many or a size class.

many	TRBD2	TRBV9	TRBJ2-1	CASSVGLAANNEQFF	TGTGCCAGCAGCGTAGGTCTAGCGGCGAACAATGAGCAGTTCTTC
many	TRBD2	TRBV20-1	TRBJ2-1	CSARGGTSGSGEQFF	TGCAGTGCTAGAGGGGGGACTAGCGGGAGTGGTGAGCAGTTCTTC
many	-	TRBV7-2	TRBJ2-2	CASSLSTVGELFF	TGTGCCAGCAGCTTGAGTACCGTGGGGGAGCTGTTTTTT
many	-	TRBV20-1	TRBJ1-1	CSASRTGDTEAFF	TGCAGTGCTAGTCGGACGGGAGACACTGAAGCTTTCTTT
many	TRBD1	TRBV28	TRBJ1-2	CASRTQGTGFDGYTF	TGTGCCAGCAGGACCCAAGGGACAGGGTTTGATGGCTACACCTTC
many	-	TRBV6-1	TRBJ2-7	CASSEAHSEQYF	TGTGCCAGCAGTGAAGCGCATTCCGAGCAGTACTTC
many	-	TRBV7-2	TRBJ2-7	CASSTGSGGQYEQYF	TGTGCCAGCAGCACCGGTAGCGGCGGCCAATACGAGCAGTACTTC
-	TRBD2	TRBV20-1	TRBJ2-1	CSARGGLAGDGNEQFF	TGCAGTGCTAGGGGTGGACTAGCGGGAGACGGCAATGAGCAGTTCTTC
many	TRBD2	TRBV7-3	TRBJ2-3	CASSSRSGRATDTQYF	TGTGCCAGCAGCTCTCGAAGCGGGAGGGCCACAGATACGCAGTATTTT
many	-	TRBV5-5	TRBJ1-5	CASSLVSGSNQPQHF	TGTGCCAGCAGCTTGGTTTCGGGCAGCAATCAGCCCCAGCATTTT
many	-	TRBV7-8	TRBJ2-7	CASSLGADGIYEQYF	TGTGCCAGCAGCTTAGGCGCTGACGGGATATACGAGCAGTACTTC
few	-	TRBV6-2/TRBV6-3	TRBJ2-7	CASSYSQTASYEQYF	TGTGCCAGCAGTTACTCCCAGACAGCCTCCTACGAGCAGTACTTC
few	TRBD1	TRBV10-3	TRBJ1-4	CAISDQGDRGQSEKLFF	TGTGCCATCAGTGACCAGGGGGACAGGGGACAATCTGAAAAACTGTTTTTT